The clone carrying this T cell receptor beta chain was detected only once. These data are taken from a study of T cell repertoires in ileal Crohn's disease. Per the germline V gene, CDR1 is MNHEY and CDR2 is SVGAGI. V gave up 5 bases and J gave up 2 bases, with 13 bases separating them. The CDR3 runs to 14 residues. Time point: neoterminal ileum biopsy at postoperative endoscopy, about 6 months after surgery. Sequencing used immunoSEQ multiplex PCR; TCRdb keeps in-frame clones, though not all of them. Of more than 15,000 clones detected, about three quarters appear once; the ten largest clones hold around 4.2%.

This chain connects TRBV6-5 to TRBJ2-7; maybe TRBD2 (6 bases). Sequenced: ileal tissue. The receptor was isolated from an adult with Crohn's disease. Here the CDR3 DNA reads TGTGCCAGCAGTAGAGGGGACTCTACCTACGAGCAGTACTTC. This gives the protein CASSRGDSTYEQYF.